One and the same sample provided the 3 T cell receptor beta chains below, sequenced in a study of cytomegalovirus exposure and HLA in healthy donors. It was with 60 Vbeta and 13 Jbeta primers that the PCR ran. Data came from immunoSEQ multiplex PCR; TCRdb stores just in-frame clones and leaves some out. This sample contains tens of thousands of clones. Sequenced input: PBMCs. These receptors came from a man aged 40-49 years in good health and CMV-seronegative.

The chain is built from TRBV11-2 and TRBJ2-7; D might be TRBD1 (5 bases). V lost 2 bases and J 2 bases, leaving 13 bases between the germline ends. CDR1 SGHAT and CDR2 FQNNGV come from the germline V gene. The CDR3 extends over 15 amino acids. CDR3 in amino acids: CASSLLQGRPYEQYF. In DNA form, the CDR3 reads TGTGCCAGCAGCTTACTGCAGGGCCGACCCTACGAGCAGTACTTC.

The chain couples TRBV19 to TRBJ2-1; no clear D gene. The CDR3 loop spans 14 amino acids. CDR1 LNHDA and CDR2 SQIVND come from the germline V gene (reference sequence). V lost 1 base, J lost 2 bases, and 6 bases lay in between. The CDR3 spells CASSIGRTYNEQFF. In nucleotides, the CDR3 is TGTGCCAGTAGTATAGGGCGGACCTACAATGAGCAGTTCTTC.

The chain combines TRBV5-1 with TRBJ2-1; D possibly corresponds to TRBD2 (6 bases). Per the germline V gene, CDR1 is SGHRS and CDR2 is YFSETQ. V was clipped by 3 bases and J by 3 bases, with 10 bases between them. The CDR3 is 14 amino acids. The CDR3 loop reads CASSSGDDYNEQFF. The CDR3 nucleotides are TGCGCCAGCAGCTCGGGGGACGACTACAATGAGCAGTTCTTC. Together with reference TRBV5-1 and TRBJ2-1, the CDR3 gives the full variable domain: KAGVTQTPRYLIKTRGQQVTLSCSPISGHRSVSWYQQTPGQGLQFLFEYFSETQRNKGNFPGRFSGRQFSNSRSEMNVSTLELGDSALYLCASSSGDDYNEQFFGPGTRLTVL.